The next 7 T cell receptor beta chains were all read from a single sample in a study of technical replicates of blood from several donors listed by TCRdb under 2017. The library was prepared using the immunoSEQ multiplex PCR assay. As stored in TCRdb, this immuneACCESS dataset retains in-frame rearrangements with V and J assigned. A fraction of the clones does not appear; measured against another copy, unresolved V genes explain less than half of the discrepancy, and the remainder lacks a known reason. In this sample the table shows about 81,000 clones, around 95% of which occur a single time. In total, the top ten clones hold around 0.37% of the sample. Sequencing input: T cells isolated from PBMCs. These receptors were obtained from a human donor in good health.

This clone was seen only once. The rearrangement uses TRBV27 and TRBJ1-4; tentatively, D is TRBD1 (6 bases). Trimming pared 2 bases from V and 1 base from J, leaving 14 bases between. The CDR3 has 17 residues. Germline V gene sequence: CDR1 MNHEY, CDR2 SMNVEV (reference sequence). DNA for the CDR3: TGTGCCAGCAGTTTAAGAGTTGGGGGCGGAACTAATGAAAAACTGTTTTTT. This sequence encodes CASSLRVGGGTNEKLFF.

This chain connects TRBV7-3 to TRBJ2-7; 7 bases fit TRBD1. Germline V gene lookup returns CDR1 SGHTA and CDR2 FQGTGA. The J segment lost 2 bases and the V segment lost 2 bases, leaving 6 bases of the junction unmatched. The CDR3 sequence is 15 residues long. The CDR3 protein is CASSLGTALTYEQYF. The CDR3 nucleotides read TGTGCCAGCAGCTTAGGGACAGCTCTTACCTACGAGCAGTACTTC.

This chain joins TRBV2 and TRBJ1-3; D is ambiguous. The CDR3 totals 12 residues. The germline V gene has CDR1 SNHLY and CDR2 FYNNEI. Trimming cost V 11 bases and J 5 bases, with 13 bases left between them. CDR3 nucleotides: TGTGCCGGTTCGAACTTCAGAAACACCATATATTTT. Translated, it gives CAGSNFRNTIYF.

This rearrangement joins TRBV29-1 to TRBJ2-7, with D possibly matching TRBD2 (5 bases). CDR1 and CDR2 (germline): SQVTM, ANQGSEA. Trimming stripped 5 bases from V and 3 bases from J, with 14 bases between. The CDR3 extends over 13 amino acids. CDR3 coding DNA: TGCAGCGTTAGAGGACTCGAGAACTACGAGCAGTACTTC. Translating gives CSVRGLENYEQYF.

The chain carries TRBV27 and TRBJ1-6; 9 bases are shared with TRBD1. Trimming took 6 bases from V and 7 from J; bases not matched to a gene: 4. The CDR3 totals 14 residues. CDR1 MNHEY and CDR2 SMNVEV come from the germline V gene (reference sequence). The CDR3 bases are TGTGCCAGCAGCACCGGGACAGGGAATTCACCCCTCCACTTT. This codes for CASSTGTGNSPLHF.

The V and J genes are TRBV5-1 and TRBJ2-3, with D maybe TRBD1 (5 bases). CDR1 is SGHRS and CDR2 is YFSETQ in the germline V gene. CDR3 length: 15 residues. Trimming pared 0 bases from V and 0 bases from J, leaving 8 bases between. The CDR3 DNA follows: TGCGCCAGCAGCTTGGATGGACATAGCACAGATACGCAGTATTTT. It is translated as CASSLDGHSTDTQYF.

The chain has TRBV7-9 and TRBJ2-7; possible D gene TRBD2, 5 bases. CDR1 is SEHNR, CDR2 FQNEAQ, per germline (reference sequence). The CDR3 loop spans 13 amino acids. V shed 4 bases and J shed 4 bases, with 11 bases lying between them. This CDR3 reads CASSWERGYEQYF. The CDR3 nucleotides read TGTGCCAGCAGCTGGGAACGGGGTTACGAGCAGTACTTC.